This record looks at one T cell receptor beta chain sequence and its context. Its antigen is not identified. CDR1 is MNHEY and CDR2 is SVGAGI in the germline V gene. The CDR3 totals 14 residues. V lost 5 bases and J lost 5, with 12 bases in between. The data belong to a study of shared clonotypes between healthy human individuals. Study observations and caveats: A handful of donors showed sharing of about 4.6% of naive CD4 clonotypes.

Sequencing used immunoSEQ multiplex PCR; TCRdb keeps in-frame clones, though not all of them. This table holds around 1.4 million clones, less than 99% found once. Every donor was a Caucasian adult from Nashville, Tennessee. The gene calls are TRBV6-5 and TRBJ2-2, with D possibly TRBD2 on 6 matching bases. Sequenced: naive CD4+ T cells sorted from blood. Indicated subset: CD45RA+ positively selected. The sequence came from a man aged 25-45 years in good health. CDR3 coding DNA: TGTGCCAGCAGTACCCTAGCGACAACCGGGGAGCTGTTTTTT. This encodes CASSTLATTGELFF.